This TCR beta chain was sequenced for a study of graft-versus-host responses after intestinal transplantation. Study-level results: Among circulating GvH clones, peak levels were associated with early post-transplant declines in HvG clones. Analysis identified GvH clones in recipient marrow, with some appearing first in ileum or blood.

Some clones are missing from TCRdb's copy, which holds only in-frame ones; the method was immunoSEQ multiplex PCR. The table has roughly 16,000 clones, roughly 60% seen once. This clone is judged medium-sized. The antigen is not known. Intraepithelial lymphocytes and lamina propria lymphocytes were released through processing of graft tissue. Germline CDR1 reads SGHNT; CDR2 reads YYREEE (reference sequence). The CDR3 spans 16 residues. V lost 1 base, J lost 5 bases, and 3 bases stayed unmatched. Sample: ileum tissue, taken 524 days after transplant. This sequence was found in a human patient who received an intestinal transplant, so some T cells may come from the graft donor. The chain recombines TRBV5-4 with TRBJ2-1; 13 bases match TRBD2. CDR3 amino acids: CASSLIGTSGDNEQFF. In DNA form, the CDR3 reads TGTGCCAGCAGCTTGATCGGGACTAGCGGGGACAATGAGCAGTTCTTC.